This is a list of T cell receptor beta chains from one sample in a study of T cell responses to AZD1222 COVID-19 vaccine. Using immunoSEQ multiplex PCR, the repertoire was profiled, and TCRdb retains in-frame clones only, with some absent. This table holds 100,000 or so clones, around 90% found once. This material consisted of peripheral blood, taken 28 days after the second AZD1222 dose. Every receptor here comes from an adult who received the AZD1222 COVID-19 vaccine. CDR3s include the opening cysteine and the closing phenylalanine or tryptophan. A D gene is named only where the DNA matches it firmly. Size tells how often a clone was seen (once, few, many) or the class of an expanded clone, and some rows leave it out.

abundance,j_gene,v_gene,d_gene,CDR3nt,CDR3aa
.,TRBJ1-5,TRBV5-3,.,TGTGCCAGAAGCTGCCGGGAGTATGTGCGACATAGCAATCAGCCCCAGCATTTT,CARSCREYVRHSNQPQHF
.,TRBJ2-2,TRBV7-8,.,TGTGCCAGCAGCTTAGCGTACTTCGGGTCGTCGAACACCGGGGAGCTGTTTTTT,CASSLAYFGSSNTGELFF
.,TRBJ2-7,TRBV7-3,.,TGTGCCAGCAGCCCAGGCGGAGGATCCTCCTACGAGCAGTACTTC,CASSPGGGSSYEQYF
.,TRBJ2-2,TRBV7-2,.,TGTGCCAGCAGCCTAAAGTACGTACTGGGACTCAACACCGGGGAGCTGTTTTTT,CASSLKYVLGLNTGELFF
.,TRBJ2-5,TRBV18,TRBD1,TGTGCCAGCTCACCACCGACGCTTGGGACAGGGGTTCGAGAGACCCAGTACTTC,CASSPPTLGTGVRETQYF
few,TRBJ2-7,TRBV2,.,TGTGCCAGCAACCCCCCTCACGAGCAGTACTTC,CASNPPHEQYF
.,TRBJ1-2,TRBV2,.,TGTGCCAGCAGTCCTGACAGCTATGGCTACACCTTC,CASSPDSYGYTF
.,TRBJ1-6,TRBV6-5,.,TGTGCCAGCAGTTATAGGCAGGGAAATTCACCCCTCCACTTT,CASSYRQGNSPLHF
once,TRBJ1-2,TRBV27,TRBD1,TGTGCCAGCGGACAGGGAATAAACTATGGCTACACCTTC,CASGQGINYGYTF
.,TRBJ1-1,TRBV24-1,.,TGTGCCATCGGACCGTTTTTGGATATGAACACTGAAGCTTTCTTT,CAIGPFLDMNTEAFF
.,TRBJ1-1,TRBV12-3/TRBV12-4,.,TGTGCCAGCAGGGGGACAACGAACACTGAAGCTTTCTTT,CASRGTTNTEAFF
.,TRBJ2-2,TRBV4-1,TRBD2,TGCGCCAGCAGAACTTTTCGGGGGGGCTCGAACACCGGGGAGCTGTTTTTT,CASRTFRGGSNTGELFF
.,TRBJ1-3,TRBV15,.,TGTGCCACCAGAAAAAATCTCGGCTCTGGAAACACCATATATTTT,CATRKNLGSGNTIYF
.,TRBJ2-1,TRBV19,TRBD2,TGTGCCAGTCACAGCGGGGTATACAATGAGCAGTTCTTC,CASHSGVYNEQFF
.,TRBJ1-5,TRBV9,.,TGTGCCAGCAGCGCCGGGACTCCTTATAGCAATCAGCCCCAGCATTTT,CASSAGTPYSNQPQHF
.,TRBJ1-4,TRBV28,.,TGTGCCAGCATCGGGGCTGCAACTAATGAAAAACTGTTTTTT,CASIGAATNEKLFF
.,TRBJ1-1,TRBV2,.,TGTGCCAGCACAGGGGTATTCACTGAAGCTTTCTTT,CASTGVFTEAFF
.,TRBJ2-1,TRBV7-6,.,TGTGCCAGCAGCTTAGCGGGGGTGGCGGGCCTCACGAGAGAGCAGTTCTTC,CASSLAGVAGLTREQFF
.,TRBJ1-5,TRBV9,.,TGTGCCAGCAGCGAGGGGGGCTGGAGCAATCAGCCCCAGCATTTT,CASSEGGWSNQPQHF
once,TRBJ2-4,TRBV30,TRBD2,TGTGCCTGGAACCCTAGCGGGGGAACCAAAAACATTCAGTACTTC,CAWNPSGGTKNIQYF
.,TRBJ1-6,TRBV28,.,TGTGCCAGCAGTTCCCCGGGACGGCACTCCTATAATTCACCCCTCCACTTT,CASSSPGRHSYNSPLHF
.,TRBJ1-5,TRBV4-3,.,TGCGCCAGCAGCCAAGAAAGGATCGCTCAGCCCCAGCATTTT,CASSQERIAQPQHF
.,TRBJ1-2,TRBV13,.,TGTGCCAGCAGCCCCCCCCCAGCGGCTAACTATGGCTACACCTTC,CASSPPPAANYGYTF
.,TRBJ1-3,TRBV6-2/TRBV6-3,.,TGTGCCAGCAGCTGGACAGCTACTGGAAACACCATATATTTT,CASSWTATGNTIYF
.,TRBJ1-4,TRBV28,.,TGTGCCAGCAGTTTGGGGGACACAAAGAAACTGTTTTTT,CASSLGDTKKLFF
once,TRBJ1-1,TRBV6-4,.,TGTGCCAGCCCCCTTCGGGGACACTTGAAGAACACTGAAGCTTTCTTT,CASPLRGHLKNTEAFF
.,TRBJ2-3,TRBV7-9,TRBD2,TGTGCCAGCAGCCTGAGCGGGGTCACAGATACGCAGTATTTT,CASSLSGVTDTQYF
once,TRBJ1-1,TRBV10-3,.,TGTGCCATCAGTGAGCCACAAGGTGTGAACACTGAAGCTTTCTTT,CAISEPQGVNTEAFF
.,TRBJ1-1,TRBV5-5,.,TGTGCCAGCAGCTGGAGGATAGGACCCGAGACTGAAGCTTTCTTT,CASSWRIGPETEAFF
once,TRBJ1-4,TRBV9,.,TGTGCCAGCAGCGTAGTAGTGGGGGGGGTATTGAGTGGGACTAATGAAAAACTGTTTTTT,CASSVVVGGVLSGTNEKLFF
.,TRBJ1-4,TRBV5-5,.,TGTGCCAGCAGCTTGGACGGGCAGAATGAAAAACTGTTTTTT,CASSLDGQNEKLFF
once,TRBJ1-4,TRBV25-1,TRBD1,TGTGCCAGCAGACAGGGGGGATTTAAAAATGAAAAACTGTTTTTT,CASRQGGFKNEKLFF
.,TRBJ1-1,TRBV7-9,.,TGTGCCAGCAGCTTAGTAAATTCAGGAGGCACTGAAGCTTTCTTT,CASSLVNSGGTEAFF
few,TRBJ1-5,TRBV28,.,TGTGCCAGCAGTTGGGGGCGGCCCCAGCATTTT,CASSWGRPQHF
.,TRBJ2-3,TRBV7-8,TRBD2,TGTGCCAGCATAGCCACTAGCGGGGGCACAGATACGCAGTATTTT,CASIATSGGTDTQYF
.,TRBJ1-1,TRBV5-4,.,TGTGCCAGCAGCTCCAAAGGGGGGGCACAAACTGAAGCTTTCTTT,CASSSKGGAQTEAFF
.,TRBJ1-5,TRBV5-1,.,TGCGCCAGCAGCTTGGAGGGTAGGAGCAATCAGCCCCAGCATTTT,CASSLEGRSNQPQHF
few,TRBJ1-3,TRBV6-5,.,TGTGCCGGGCGGGGTGGGGCTGGAAACACCATATATTTT,CAGRGGAGNTIYF
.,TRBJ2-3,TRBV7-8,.,TGTGCCAGCAGCGCCCGGGACGCCAAACGCACAGATACGCAGTATTTT,CASSARDAKRTDTQYF
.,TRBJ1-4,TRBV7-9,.,TGTGCCAGCAGCTTTTACCGGGGGGCGAAGAATGAAAAACTGTTTTTT,CASSFYRGAKNEKLFF